A single T cell receptor beta chain is shown here with its context. The antigen is unknown. One end of the junction is discordant with germline, which a read error may explain. This sample stems from a study of cytomegalovirus exposure and HLA in healthy donors. In the study overall: The early release's HLA-typed donors yielded roughly 85 million unique TCRs. Study outcomes and limitations: Near-uniform donor sequencing depth was presumed by presence/absence analyses.

This CDR3 comprises 15 residues. Germline V gene lookup returns CDR1 SGHDT and CDR2 YYEEEE. PCR involved 60 Vbeta and 13 Jbeta primers. In the original processing: In a later analysis, some 80 million unique TCR beta chains included roughly 11 million shared by two or more donors. Sequencing used immunoSEQ multiplex PCR; TCRdb keeps in-frame clones, though not all of them. V and J calls plus clone size are reproduced from that table; the DNA served to infer D and trimming. Of 100,000 or so clones in the sample, roughly 70% were seen once. At collection, donors were nominally healthy, but unrecorded immune exposures were probable.

The chain combines TRBV5-6 with TRBJ1-5, with 7 bases aligning to TRBD1. Sequenced input: PBMCs. This sequence was found in a man aged 40-49 years in good health and CMV-seropositive. The DNA of the CDR3 is TGTGCCAGCAGCTTCGGAGGGGGCGGGAATCAGCCCCAGAATTTT. It codes for CASSFGGGGNQPQNF.